A single T cell receptor (beta chain) is shown here with its context. Its antigen is as yet unknown. Germline values: CDR1 MNHNS, CDR2 SASEGT. This CDR3 comprises 15 residues. V shed 3 bases and J shed 3 bases, with 9 bases lying between them. The source of the sample is a study of identical twins. Regarding the study as a whole: Researchers reported weaker excess twin sharing in beta out-of-frame sequences. Abundant beta clonotypes from cord blood bore fewer insertions; memory repertoires lacked this pattern.

Each CDR3 protein is one row after TCRdb ran MiXCR on the 5' RACE reads. Here the sample spans approximately 530,000 distinct CDR3 sequences, under 25% being singletons. Healthy Caucasians supplied all donations. These data also formed part of another study, on yellow fever vaccine responses in identical twins.

This clonotype was obtained from a woman between 18 and 30 years old in good health. J is TRBJ1-6 and V is TRBV6-1; tentatively, D is TRBD1 (5 bases). Material: CD4+ T cells sorted from blood. The CDR3 loop reads CASSDRDGYNSPLHF. Written as DNA, the CDR3 is TGTGCCAGCAGTGACCGGGACGGCTATAATTCACCCCTCCACTTT.